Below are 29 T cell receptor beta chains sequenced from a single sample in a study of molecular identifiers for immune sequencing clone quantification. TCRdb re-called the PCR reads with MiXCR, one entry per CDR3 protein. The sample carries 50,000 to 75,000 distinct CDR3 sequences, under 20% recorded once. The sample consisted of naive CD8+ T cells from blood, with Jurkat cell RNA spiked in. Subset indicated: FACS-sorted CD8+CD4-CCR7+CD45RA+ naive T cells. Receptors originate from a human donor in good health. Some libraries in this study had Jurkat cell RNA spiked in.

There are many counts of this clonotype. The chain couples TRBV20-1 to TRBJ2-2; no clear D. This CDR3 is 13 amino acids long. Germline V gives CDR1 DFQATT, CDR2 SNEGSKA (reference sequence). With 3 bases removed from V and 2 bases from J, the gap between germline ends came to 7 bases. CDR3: CSARTLNTGELFF. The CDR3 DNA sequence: TGCAGTGCTAGGACTCTTAACACCGGGGAGCTGTTTTTT.

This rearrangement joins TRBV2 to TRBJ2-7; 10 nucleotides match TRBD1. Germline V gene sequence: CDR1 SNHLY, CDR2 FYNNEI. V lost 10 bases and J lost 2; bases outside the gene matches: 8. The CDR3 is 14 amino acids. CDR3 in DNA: TGTGCCACCAGCCGGGGACAGGGGACCTACGAGCAGTACTTC. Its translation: CATSRGQGTYEQYF.

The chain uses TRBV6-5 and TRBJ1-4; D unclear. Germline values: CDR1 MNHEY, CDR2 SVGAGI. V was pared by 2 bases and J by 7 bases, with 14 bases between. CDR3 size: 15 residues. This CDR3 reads CASSYAGTAGEKLFF. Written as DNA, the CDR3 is TGTGCCAGCAGTTACGCGGGCACCGCGGGTGAAAAACTGTTTTTT.

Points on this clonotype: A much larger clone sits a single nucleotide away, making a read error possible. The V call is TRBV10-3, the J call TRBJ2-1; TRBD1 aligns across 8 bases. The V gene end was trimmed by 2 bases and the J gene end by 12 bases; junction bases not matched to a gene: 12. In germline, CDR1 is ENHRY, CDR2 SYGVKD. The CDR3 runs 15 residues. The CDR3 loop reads CAISEAGTGIRGQFF. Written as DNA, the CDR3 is TGTGCCATCAGTGAGGCCGGGACAGGAATACGTGGGCAGTTCTTC.

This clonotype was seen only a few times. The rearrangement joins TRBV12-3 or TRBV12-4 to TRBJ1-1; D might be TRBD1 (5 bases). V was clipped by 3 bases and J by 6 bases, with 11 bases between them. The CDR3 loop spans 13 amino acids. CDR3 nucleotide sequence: TGTGCCAGCAGTTTGGGGACCATCCCTGAAGCTTTCTTT. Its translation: CASSLGTIPEAFF.

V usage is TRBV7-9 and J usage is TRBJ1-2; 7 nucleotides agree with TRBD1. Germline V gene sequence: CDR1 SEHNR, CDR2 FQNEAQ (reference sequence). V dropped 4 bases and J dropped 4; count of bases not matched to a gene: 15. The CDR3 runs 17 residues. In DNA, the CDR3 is TGTGCCAGCAGCTCGATGGTAGGGGGCGCGATACGCTATGGCTACACCTTC. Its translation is CASSSMVGGAIRYGYTF. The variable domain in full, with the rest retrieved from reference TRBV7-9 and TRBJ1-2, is DTGVSQNPRHKITKRGQNVTFRCDPISEHNRLYWYRQTLGQGPEFLTYFQNEAQLEKSRLLSDRFSAERPKGSFSTLEIQRTEQGDSAMYLCASSSMVGGAIRYGYTFGSGTRLTVV.

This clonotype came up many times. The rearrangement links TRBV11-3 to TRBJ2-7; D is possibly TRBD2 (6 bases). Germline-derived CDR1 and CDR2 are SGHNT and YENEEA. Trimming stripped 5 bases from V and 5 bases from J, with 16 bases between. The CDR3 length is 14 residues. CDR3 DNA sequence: TGTGCCAGCAGCGACCCCGGGGGAGGCAACGAGCAGTACTTC. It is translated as CASSDPGGGNEQYF.

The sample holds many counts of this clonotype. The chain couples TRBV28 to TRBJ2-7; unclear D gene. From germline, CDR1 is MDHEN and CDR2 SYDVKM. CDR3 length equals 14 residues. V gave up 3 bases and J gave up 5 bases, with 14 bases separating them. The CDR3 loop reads CASSFTGKENEQYF. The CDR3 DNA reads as TGTGCCAGCAGTTTTACTGGAAAGGAGAACGAGCAGTACTTC.

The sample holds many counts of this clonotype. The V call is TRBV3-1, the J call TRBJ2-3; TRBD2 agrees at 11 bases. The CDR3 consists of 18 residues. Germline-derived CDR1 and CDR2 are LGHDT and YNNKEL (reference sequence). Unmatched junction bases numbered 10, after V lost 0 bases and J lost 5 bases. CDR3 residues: CASSQELTSGRMKDTQYF. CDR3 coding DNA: TGTGCCAGCAGCCAAGAGTTAACTAGCGGGAGAATGAAAGATACGCAGTATTTT.

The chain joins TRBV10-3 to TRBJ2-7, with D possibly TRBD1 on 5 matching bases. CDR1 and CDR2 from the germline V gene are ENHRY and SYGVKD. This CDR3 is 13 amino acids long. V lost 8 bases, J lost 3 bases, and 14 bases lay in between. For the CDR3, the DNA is TGTGCCATCCTACAGGAACTACTCTACGAGCAGTACTTC. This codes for CAILQELLYEQYF.

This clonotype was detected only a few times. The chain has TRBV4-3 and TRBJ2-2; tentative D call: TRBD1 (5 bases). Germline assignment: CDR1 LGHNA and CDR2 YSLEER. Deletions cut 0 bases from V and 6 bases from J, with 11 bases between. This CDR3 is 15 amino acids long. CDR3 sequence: CASSQDTGPSGELFF. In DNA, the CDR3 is TGCGCCAGCAGCCAAGATACAGGACCGTCCGGGGAGCTGTTTTTT.

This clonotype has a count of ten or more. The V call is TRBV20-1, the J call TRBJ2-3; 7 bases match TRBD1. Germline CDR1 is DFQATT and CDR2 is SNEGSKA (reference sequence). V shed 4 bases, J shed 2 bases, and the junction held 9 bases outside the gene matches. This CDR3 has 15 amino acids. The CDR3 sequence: CSAMNPGQFTDTQYF. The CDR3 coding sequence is TGCAGTGCTATGAACCCGGGACAGTTCACAGATACGCAGTATTTT.

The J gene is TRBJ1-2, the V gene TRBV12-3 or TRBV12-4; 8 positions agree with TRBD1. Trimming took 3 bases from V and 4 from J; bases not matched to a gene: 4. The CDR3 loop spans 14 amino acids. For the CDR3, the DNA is TGTGCCAGCAGTTTGATGACAGGGGTCTATGGCTACACCTTC. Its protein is CASSLMTGVYGYTF.

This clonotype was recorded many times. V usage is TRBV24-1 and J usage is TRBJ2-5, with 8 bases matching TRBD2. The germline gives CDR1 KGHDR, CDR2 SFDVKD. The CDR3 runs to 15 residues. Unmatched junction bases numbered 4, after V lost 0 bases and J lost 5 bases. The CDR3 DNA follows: TGTGCCACCAGTGATTTGAGCCCGGGGGGGGAGACCCAGTACTTC. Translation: CATSDLSPGGETQYF.

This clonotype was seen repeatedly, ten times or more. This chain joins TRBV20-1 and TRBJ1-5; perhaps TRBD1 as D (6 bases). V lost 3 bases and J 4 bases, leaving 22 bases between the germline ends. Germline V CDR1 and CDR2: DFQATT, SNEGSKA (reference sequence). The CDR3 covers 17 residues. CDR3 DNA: TGCAGTGCTAGGGAAAGCCCCAATAACAGGGCAAATCAGCCCCAGCATTTT. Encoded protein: CSARESPNNRANQPQHF.

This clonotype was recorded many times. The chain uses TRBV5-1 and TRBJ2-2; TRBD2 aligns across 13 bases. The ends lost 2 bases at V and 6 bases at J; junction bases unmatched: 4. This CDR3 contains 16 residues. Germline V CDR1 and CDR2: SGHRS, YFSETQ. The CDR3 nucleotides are TGCGCCAGCAGCTTCGGACTAGCGGGAGTATCCGGGGAGCTGTTTTTT. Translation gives CASSFGLAGVSGELFF.

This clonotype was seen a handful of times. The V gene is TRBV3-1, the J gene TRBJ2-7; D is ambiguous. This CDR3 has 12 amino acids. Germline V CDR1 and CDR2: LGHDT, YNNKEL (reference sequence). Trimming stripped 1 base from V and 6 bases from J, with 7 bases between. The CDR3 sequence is CASSQGAGEQYF. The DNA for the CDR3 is TGTGCCAGCAGCCAAGGGGCTGGCGAGCAGTACTTC.

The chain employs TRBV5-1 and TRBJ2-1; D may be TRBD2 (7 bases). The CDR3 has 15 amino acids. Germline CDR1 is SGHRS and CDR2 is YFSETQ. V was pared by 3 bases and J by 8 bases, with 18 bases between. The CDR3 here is CASSSVAGAGDEQFF. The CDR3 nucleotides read TGCGCCAGCAGCTCAGTGGCGGGGGCGGGCGATGAGCAGTTCTTC.

As DNA, the CDR3 is TGCGCCAGCACGTTTGCGGGAGAGGGCAACAACAATGAGCAGTTCTTC. Protein: CASTFAGEGNNNEQFF. V usage is TRBV10-2 and J usage is TRBJ2-1; 7 nucleotides agree with TRBD2. The germline V gene encodes CDR1 WSHSY and CDR2 SAAADI. After removal of 7 bases from V and 5 bases from J, the junction contained 14 bases not matched to a gene. This CDR3 spans 16 amino acids.

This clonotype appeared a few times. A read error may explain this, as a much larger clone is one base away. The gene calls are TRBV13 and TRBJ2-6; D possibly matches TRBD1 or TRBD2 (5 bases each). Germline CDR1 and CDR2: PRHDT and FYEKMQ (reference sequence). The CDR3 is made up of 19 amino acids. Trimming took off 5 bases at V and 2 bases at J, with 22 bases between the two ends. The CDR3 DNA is TGTGCCAGCAGCGCTACCTCCGGGGCGGACGGCACTGGGGCCAACGTCCTGACTTTC. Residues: CASSATSGADGTGANVLTF.

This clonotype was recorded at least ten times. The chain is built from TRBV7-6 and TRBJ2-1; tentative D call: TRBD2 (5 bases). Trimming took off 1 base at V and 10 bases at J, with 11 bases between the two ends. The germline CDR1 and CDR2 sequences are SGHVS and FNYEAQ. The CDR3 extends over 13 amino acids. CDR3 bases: TGTGCCAGCAGCTTAGAAGAAGGCGGGGAGCAGTTCTTC. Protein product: CASSLEEGGEQFF.

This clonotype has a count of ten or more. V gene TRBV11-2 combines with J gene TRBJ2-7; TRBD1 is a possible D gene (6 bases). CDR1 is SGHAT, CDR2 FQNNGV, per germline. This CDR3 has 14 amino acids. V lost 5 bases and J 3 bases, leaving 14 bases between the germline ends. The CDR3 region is CASSLGAGDYEQYF. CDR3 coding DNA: TGTGCCAGCAGCCTGGGGGCTGGTGACTACGAGCAGTACTTC.

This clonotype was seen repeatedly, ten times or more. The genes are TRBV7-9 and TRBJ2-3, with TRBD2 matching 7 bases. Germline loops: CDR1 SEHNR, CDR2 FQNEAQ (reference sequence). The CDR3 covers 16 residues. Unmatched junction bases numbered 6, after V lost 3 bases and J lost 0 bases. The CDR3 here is CASSFLTSSSTDTQYF. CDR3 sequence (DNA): TGTGCCAGCAGCTTCCTGACTAGCAGCAGCACAGATACGCAGTATTTT.

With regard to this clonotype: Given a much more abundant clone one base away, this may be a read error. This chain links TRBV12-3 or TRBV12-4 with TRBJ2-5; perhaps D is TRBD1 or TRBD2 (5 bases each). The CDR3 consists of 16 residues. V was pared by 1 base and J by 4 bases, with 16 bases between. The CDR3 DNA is TGTGCCAGCAGTTTAGATGGCAGGGAGCGCCGAGAGACCCAGTACTTC. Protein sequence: CASSLDGRERRETQYF.

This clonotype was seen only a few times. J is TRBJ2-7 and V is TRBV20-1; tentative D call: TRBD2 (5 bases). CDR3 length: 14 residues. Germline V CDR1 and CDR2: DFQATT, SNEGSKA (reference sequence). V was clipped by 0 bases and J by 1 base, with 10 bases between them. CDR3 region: CSARDLSGSYEQYF. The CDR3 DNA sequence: TGCAGTGCTAGAGATCTCTCGGGGTCCTACGAGCAGTACTTC.

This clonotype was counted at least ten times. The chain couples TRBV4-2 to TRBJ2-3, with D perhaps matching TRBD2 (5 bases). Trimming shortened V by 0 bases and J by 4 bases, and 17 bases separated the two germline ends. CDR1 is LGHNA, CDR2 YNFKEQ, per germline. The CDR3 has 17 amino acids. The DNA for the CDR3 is TGTGCCAGCAGCCAAGACGGGGATAGCGCCGAGGCAGATACGCAGTATTTT. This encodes CASSQDGDSAEADTQYF.

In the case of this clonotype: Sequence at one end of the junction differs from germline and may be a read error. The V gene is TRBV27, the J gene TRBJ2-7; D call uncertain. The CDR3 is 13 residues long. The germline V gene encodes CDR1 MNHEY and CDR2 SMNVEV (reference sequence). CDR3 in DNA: TGTGTCAGCAGTCTTGCCCGGTCCTACGAGCAGTACTTC. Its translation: CVSSLARSYEQYF.

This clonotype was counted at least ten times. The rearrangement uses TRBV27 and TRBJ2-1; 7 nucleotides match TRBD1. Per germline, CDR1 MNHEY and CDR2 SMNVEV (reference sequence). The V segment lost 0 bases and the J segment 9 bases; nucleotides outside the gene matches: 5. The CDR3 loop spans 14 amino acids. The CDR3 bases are TGTGCCAGCAGTTTATCGGTAGGGGGCGGTGAGCAGTTCTTC. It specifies CASSLSVGGGEQFF.

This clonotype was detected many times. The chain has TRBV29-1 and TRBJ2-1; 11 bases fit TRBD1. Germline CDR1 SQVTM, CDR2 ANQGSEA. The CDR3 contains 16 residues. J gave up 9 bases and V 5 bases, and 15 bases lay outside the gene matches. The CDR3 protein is CSVSFLDRGPNSEQFF. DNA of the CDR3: TGCAGCGTTTCTTTTTTGGACAGGGGGCCCAATAGTGAGCAGTTCTTC.